The 23 T cell receptor beta chains in this list originate from one sample, sequenced in a study of regulatory T cells in long-lasting Graves disease (dated by TCRdb to the early 2020s). Read against the paper, the sample's time point label means: newly diagnosed GD, antithyroid drugs for less than 3 months. For both TCR sequencing and RNA sequencing, RNA was extracted from PBMCs using TRIzol. Library construction relied on multiplex PCR. Reads for this sample came from an Illumina HiSeq 4000. TCR beta libraries were built with iRepertoire HTBI primers and Arm-PCR amplification of CDR3 regions. TCRdb reanalyzed the raw reads on its own, using fastp at Q25 for trimming and MiXCR for clone calling, and kept in-frame beta chains. Rows with one shared CDR3 protein collapse into an entry with the most common genes and DNA. For this sample there are 450,000 to 600,000 distinct CDR3 sequences; 15% to 20% appear just once. More than 10% of the sample is held by the ten biggest clonotypes.

Separately, the same data were catalogued under a study of T cells in Graves' hyperthyroidism and ophthalmopathy.

The input for sequencing was peripheral blood mononuclear cells (PBMCs), taken at new diagnosis, from a patient treated with antithyroid drugs. These receptors came from a man aged 35-49 years with Graves disease. Donor details come from another sample of the same person, matched by shared clones.

The table lists this clonotype with many counts. The rearrangement links TRBV6-5 to TRBJ2-1, with D possibly being TRBD1 or TRBD2 (5 bases each). V lost 2 bases to trimming and J lost 7 bases, with 9 bases between them. The CDR3 has 13 amino acids. CDR1 and CDR2 from the germline V gene are MNHEY and SVGAGI. CDR3 sequence reads: CASSYEGKNEQFF. CDR3 DNA sequence: TGTGCCAGCAGTTACGAGGGGAAGAATGAGCAGTTCTTC.

The rearrangement links TRBV12-3 or TRBV12-4 to TRBJ1-2; D is perhaps TRBD1 (6 bases). Deletions cut 7 bases from V and 8 bases from J, with 23 bases between. This CDR3 comprises 15 residues. As DNA, the CDR3 is TGTGCCAGCACCCTCCTTTACGCGGGGGCGGGAGGCTACACCTTC. Translated, it gives CASTLLYAGAGGYTF.

V usage is TRBV7-2 and J usage is TRBJ2-5; 12 bases fit TRBD1. V lost 5 bases to trimming and J lost 5 bases; unmatched junction nucleotides: 6. The CDR3 sequence is 15 residues long. Looked up from germline, CDR1 is SGHTA and CDR2 is FQGNSA. Here the CDR3 reads CASSAGQGAGETQYF. In nucleotides, the CDR3 is TGTGCCAGCAGCGCGGGACAGGGGGCCGGGGAGACCCAGTACTTC.

This clonotype was found many times. The chain employs TRBV20-1 and TRBJ1-5; D is unclear. Trimming left V 1 base short and J 7 bases short, with 11 bases between. Germline-derived CDR1 and CDR2 are DFQATT and SNEGSKA (reference sequence). This CDR3 region has 13 residues. CDR3 sequence: CSARARGSQPQHF. In nucleotides, the CDR3 is TGCAGTGCTAGAGCCCGCGGATCACAGCCCCAGCATTTT.

This clonotype occurred many times. The chain carries TRBV29-1 and TRBJ2-7; TRBD2 matches at 13 bases. From germline, CDR1 is SQVTM and CDR2 ANQGSEA. This CDR3 comprises 15 residues. The trim removed 0 bases at V and 3 bases at J, leaving 2 bases unmatched. CDR3 sequence (DNA): TGCAGCGTTGAAGATGGGACTAGCGGGAACTACGAGCAGTACTTC. Translating it yields CSVEDGTSGNYEQYF.

The chain has TRBV10-3 and TRBJ2-7; tentatively, D is TRBD1 (5 bases). CDR1 ENHRY and CDR2 SYGVKD come from the germline V gene. The germline V and J ends were trimmed by 4 bases and 0 bases, with 13 bases remaining between them. The CDR3 totals 15 residues. This CDR3 reads CAISVRTNHSYEQYF. In nucleotides, the CDR3 is TGTGCCATCAGTGTAAGGACAAACCACTCCTACGAGCAGTACTTC.

This clonotype was observed a handful of times. V is TRBV20-1 and J is TRBJ2-5, with 9 bases that match TRBD2. This CDR3 is 15 amino acids long. Germline CDR1 reads DFQATT; CDR2 reads SNEGSKA (reference sequence). Losses at the gene ends were 0 bases for V and 3 bases for J; bases not matched to a gene: 5. The CDR3: CSARDPAGGKETQYF. CDR3 sequence (DNA): TGCAGTGCTAGAGATCCAGCGGGAGGTAAAGAGACCCAGTACTTC.

This clonotype has a count of ten or more. The chain carries TRBV12-3 or TRBV12-4 and TRBJ2-5; 8 bases align to TRBD1. Germline trimming cut 5 bases from V and 6 bases from J; bases unmatched to any gene: 8. There are 14 residues in the CDR3. This CDR3 is CASSHQGAGKTQYF. CDR3 nucleotides: TGTGCCAGCAGTCATCAGGGGGCGGGGAAGACCCAGTACTTC.

This clonotype showed up many times. The chain recombines TRBV28 with TRBJ1-5; D unclear. This CDR3 comprises 12 residues. V gave up 6 bases and J gave up 7 bases, with 10 bases separating them. The germline gives CDR1 MDHEN, CDR2 SYDVKM. CDR3 region: CASSFPGQPQHF. The CDR3 bases are TGTGCCAGCAGCTTTCCTGGGCAGCCCCAGCATTTT.

The chain couples TRBV29-1 to TRBJ2-7, with 11 positions matching TRBD1. After removal of 3 bases from V and 5 bases from J, the junction contained 3 bases not matched to a gene. The CDR3 has 13 residues. CDR1 is SQVTM and CDR2 is ANQGSEA in the germline V gene. The CDR3 spells CSVDGDRGDEQYF. CDR3 bases: TGCAGCGTTGATGGGGACAGGGGGGACGAGCAGTACTTC.

Many counts were recorded for this clonotype. The V gene is TRBV28, the J gene TRBJ2-2; possibly TRBD1 for D (5 bases). This CDR3 comprises 16 residues. The germline V gene encodes CDR1 MDHEN and CDR2 SYDVKM. Trimming took off 2 bases at V and 0 bases at J, with 10 bases between the two ends. The CDR3 protein is CASSLRSRANTGELFF. DNA for the CDR3: TGTGCCAGCAGTTTAAGATCCAGGGCGAACACCGGGGAGCTGTTTTTT.

A single count supports this clonotype. The chain joins TRBV20-1 to TRBJ1-2, with unresolved D. Trimming stripped 0 bases from V and 7 bases from J, with 18 bases between. This CDR3 spans 15 amino acids. Looked up from germline, CDR1 is DFQATT and CDR2 is SNEGSKA (reference sequence). In DNA, the CDR3 is TGCAGTGCTAGAGATCCTGGGCGGACGATCAGTGGCTACACCTTC. This encodes CSARDPGRTISGYTF.

The chain has TRBV6-1 and TRBJ2-3, with TRBD2 identical over 8 bases. After removal of 3 bases from V and 6 bases from J, the junction contained 8 bases not matched to a gene. Germline assignment: CDR1 MNHNS and CDR2 SASEGT. The CDR3 is 15 amino acids. The CDR3, as DNA: TGTGCCAGCAGTGACGCTGGCGGGAGGTCGGATACGCAGTATTTT. It specifies CASSDAGGRSDTQYF.

This chain joins TRBV20-1 and TRBJ1-6, with D perhaps TRBD1 (5 bases). The CDR3 extends over 16 amino acids. The V gene lost 3 bases and the J gene lost 5 bases, with 17 bases spanning the gap. CDR1 and CDR2 (germline): DFQATT, SNEGSKA (reference sequence). The CDR3 DNA follows: TGCAGTGCTAGGGACTTCCGGGGCCGTAATAATTCACCCCTCCACTTT. Translated, it gives CSARDFRGRNNSPLHF.

This chain uses TRBV29-1 with TRBJ1-5; D is undetermined. V was pared by 4 bases and J by 3 bases, with 7 bases between. Germline loops: CDR1 SQVTM, CDR2 ANQGSEA. The CDR3 has 12 amino acids. The CDR3 loop is CSVGGNNQPQHF. The CDR3, as DNA: TGCAGCGTTGGAGGCAACAATCAGCCCCAGCATTTT. The full variable domain, its missing parts supplied by reference TRBV29-1 and TRBJ1-5, is SAVISQKPSRDICQRGTSLTIQCQVDSQVTMMFWYRQQPGQSLTLIATANQGSEATYESGFVIDKFPISRPNLTFSTLTVSNMSPEDSSIYLCSVGGNNQPQHFGDGTRLSIL.

There are many counts of this clonotype. The chain uses TRBV11-2 and TRBJ2-7; 13 bases fit TRBD2. The CDR3 runs 15 residues. Germline assignment: CDR1 SGHAT and CDR2 FQNNGV. Unmatched junction bases numbered 3, after V lost 4 bases and J lost 3 bases. The CDR3 loop reads CASSSWTSGSYEQYF. The DNA for the CDR3 is TGTGCCAGCAGCTCGTGGACTAGCGGGAGCTACGAGCAGTACTTC.

V usage is TRBV20-1 and J usage is TRBJ2-1; TRBD2 matches 9 bases. CDR1 DFQATT and CDR2 SNEGSKA come from the germline V gene (reference sequence). The CDR3 loop spans 16 amino acids. With V trimmed by 0 bases and J by 6 bases, 9 bases remained unmatched. CDR3 in DNA: TGCAGTGCTAGAGATGGGCTGGCGGGAGGGATCAATGAGCAGTTCTTC. Protein sequence: CSARDGLAGGINEQFF.

This clonotype was picked up many times. This chain links TRBV7-2 with TRBJ2-1, with D tentatively TRBD1 (6 bases). Germline-derived CDR1 and CDR2 are SGHTA and FQGNSA. V dropped 3 bases and J dropped 0 bases, with 9 bases sitting between them. The CDR3 sequence is 15 residues long. CDR3 sequence (DNA): TGTGCCAGCAGCTTCGACAGGAGCTCCTACAATGAGCAGTTCTTC. This translates into CASSFDRSSYNEQFF.

This clonotype has a count of ten or more. V usage is TRBV2 and J usage is TRBJ2-7; tentatively, D is TRBD1 (6 bases). CDR3 length: 13 amino acids. V was trimmed by 8 bases and J by 2 bases, leaving 13 bases between them. Germline loops: CDR1 SNHLY, CDR2 FYNNEI. CDR3 bases: TGTGCCAGCTCGGACAGTTACACCTACGAGCAGTACTTC. This gives the protein CASSDSYTYEQYF.

A note on this clonotype: A read error is possible here, since a much larger clone lies one base away. The chain uses TRBV20-1 and TRBJ2-1; D unclear. The CDR3 consists of 12 residues. Germline CDR1 and CDR2: DFQATT and SNEGSKA (reference sequence). The V and J ends lost 5 bases and 9 bases respectively, with 14 bases between them. Here the CDR3 reads CSAPVAGIEQFF. Written as DNA, the CDR3 is TGCAGTGCTCCGGTGGCTGGCATTGAGCAGTTCTTC.

This clonotype was counted between two and nine times. This chain uses TRBV15 with TRBJ1-2, with 7 bases fitting TRBD1. CDR3 length: 16 residues. The trim removed 0 bases at V and 4 bases at J, leaving 8 bases unmatched. From germline, CDR1 is LNHNV and CDR2 YYDKDF (reference sequence). The CDR3 is CATSRDLETGSYGYTF. The CDR3 DNA reads as TGTGCCACCAGCAGAGATCTCGAGACAGGGAGCTATGGCTACACCTTC.

The sample holds many counts of this clonotype. The J gene is TRBJ1-2, the V gene TRBV18; D perhaps matches TRBD1 (6 bases). Germline values: CDR1 KGHSH, CDR2 LQKENI. This CDR3 spans 14 amino acids. V lost 3 bases and J 7 bases, leaving 15 bases between the germline ends. The CDR3 here is CASSPKQGVGGYTF. In DNA form, the CDR3 reads TGTGCCAGCTCACCGAAACAGGGAGTGGGTGGCTACACCTTC.

The rearrangement joins TRBV12-3 or TRBV12-4 to TRBJ2-1, with a possible D match to TRBD2 (5 bases). Judging by the DNA end, TRBJ2-5 fits better; the J call may be wrong. This CDR3 is 14 amino acids long. The CDR3 sequence: CASSLSGWWKTQYF. In DNA form, the CDR3 reads TGTGCCAGCAGTTTATCGGGGTGGTGGAAGACCCAGTACTTC.